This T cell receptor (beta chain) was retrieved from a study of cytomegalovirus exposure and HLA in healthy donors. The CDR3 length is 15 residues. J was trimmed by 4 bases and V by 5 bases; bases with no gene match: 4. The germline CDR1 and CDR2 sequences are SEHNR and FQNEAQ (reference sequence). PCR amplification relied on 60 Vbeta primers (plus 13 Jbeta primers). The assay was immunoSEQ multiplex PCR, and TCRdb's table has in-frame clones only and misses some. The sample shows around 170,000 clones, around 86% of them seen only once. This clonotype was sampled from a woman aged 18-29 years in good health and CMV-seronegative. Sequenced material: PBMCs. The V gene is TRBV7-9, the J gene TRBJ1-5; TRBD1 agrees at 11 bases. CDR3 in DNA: TGTGCCAGCAGCCCCGGGACAGGGGGAAATCAGCCCCAGCATTTT. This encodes CASSPGTGGNQPQHF.